The 25 T cell receptor beta chains below all came from one sample that was sequenced in a study of CD8 T cells in ankylosing spondylitis. TCRdb re-called the 5' RACE reads with MiXCR, one entry per CDR3 protein. The sample shows 210,000 or so distinct CDR3 sequences, around 24% of them seen only once. The sample comprised blood, either unsorted or a sorted T cell fraction (not recorded which). The receptors here all came from a male donor with ankylosing spondylitis or in good health (not recorded which).

Many counts were recorded for this clonotype. The V and J genes are TRBV29-1 and TRBJ2-1; D may be TRBD1 or TRBD2 (6 bases each). V gave up 4 bases and J gave up 2 bases, with 9 bases separating them. In germline, CDR1 is SQVTM, CDR2 ANQGSEA. The CDR3 has 13 residues. The CDR3 loop reads CSVVGGAYNEQFF. The CDR3 DNA reads TGCAGCGTTGTGGGGGGCGCCTACAATGAGCAGTTCTTC.

This clonotype was recorded many times. The chain recombines TRBV27 with TRBJ2-5; D is unclear. CDR1 and CDR2 from the germline V gene are MNHEY and SMNVEV (reference sequence). The CDR3 has 13 residues. The V and J ends lost 2 bases and 0 bases respectively, with 4 bases between them. In DNA form, the CDR3 reads TGTGCCAGCAGTTTAATCTACCAAGAGACCCAGTACTTC. This gives the protein CASSLIYQETQYF.

The V and J genes are TRBV5-1 and TRBJ2-1; the D gene is possibly TRBD1 (6 bases). The CDR3 is 14 amino acids. The germline gives CDR1 SGHRS, CDR2 YFSETQ. Deletions cut 4 bases from V and 8 bases from J, with 16 bases between. The CDR3 loop is CASSLRDKRDEQFF. Written as DNA, the CDR3 is TGCGCCAGCAGCCTCCGGGACAAAAGGGATGAGCAGTTCTTC. Supplemented by reference TRBV5-1 and TRBJ2-1, the full variable domain reads KAGVTQTPRYLIKTRGQQVTLSCSPISGHRSVSWYQQTPGQGLQFLFEYFSETQRNKGNFPGRFSGRQFSNSRSEMNVSTLELGDSALYLCASSLRDKRDEQFFGPGTRLTVL.

This clonotype was seen at least ten times. V and J are TRBV5-1 and TRBJ1-2, with 9 bases lining up with TRBD1. Germline loops: CDR1 SGHRS, CDR2 YFSETQ. The CDR3 is 15 residues long. The V segment lost 4 bases and the J segment 4 bases; nucleotides outside the gene matches: 8. Here the CDR3 reads CASSQTGGAGYGYTF. The CDR3 DNA sequence: TGCGCCAGCAGCCAAACAGGGGGCGCTGGCTATGGCTACACCTTC. The full variable domain, rest sourced from reference TRBV5-1 and TRBJ1-2, is KAGVTQTPRYLIKTRGQQVTLSCSPISGHRSVSWYQQTPGQGLQFLFEYFSETQRNKGNFPGRFSGRQFSNSRSEMNVSTLELGDSALYLCASSQTGGAGYGYTFGSGTRLTVV.

This clonotype was observed at least ten times. V usage is TRBV28 and J usage is TRBJ2-1; 10 bases agree with TRBD2. Germline-derived CDR1 and CDR2 are MDHEN and SYDVKM. This CDR3 contains 15 residues. V was pared by 6 bases and J by 6 bases, with 8 bases of the junction left unmatched. The CDR3 sequence: CASRVLAGMGNEQFF. The CDR3 nucleotides are TGTGCCAGCAGGGTACTAGCGGGGATGGGCAATGAGCAGTTCTTC.

The gene calls are TRBV6-1 and TRBJ1-4; a weak D match, TRBD1 (6 bases). Looked up from germline, CDR1 is MNHNS and CDR2 is SASEGT. This CDR3 comprises 16 residues. V dropped 5 bases and J dropped 0 bases, with 13 bases sitting between them. CDR3: CASSKQGQATNEKLFF. The CDR3, as DNA: TGTGCCAGCAGTAAACAGGGCCAGGCAACTAATGAAAAACTGTTTTTT.

This clonotype has at least ten counts. The chain joins TRBV12-3 or TRBV12-4 to TRBJ1-5; D unclear. CDR3 length: 13 residues. V was cut by 6 bases and J by 0 bases, with 6 bases left in between. The CDR3 region has the DNA TGTGCCAGCAGCGCTCGTAGCAATCAGCCCCAGCATTTT. Amino acid sequence: CASSARSNQPQHF.

This clonotype came up many times. The chain employs TRBV6-6 and TRBJ2-7; D gene unclear. The CDR3 covers 13 residues. CDR1 and CDR2 (germline): MNHNY, SVGAGI (reference sequence). With 3 bases removed from V and 4 bases from J, the gap between germline ends came to 10 bases. CDR3 nucleotides: TGTGCCAGCAGTTATTTGGACGGGTACGAGCAGTACTTC. Amino acid sequence: CASSYLDGYEQYF.

This chain joins TRBV2 and TRBJ2-1; no firm D call. Germline V gene sequence: CDR1 SNHLY, CDR2 FYNNEI. The ends were cut back, 3 bases at V and 9 bases at J, with 3 bases in the middle. The CDR3 covers 10 residues. Written as DNA, the CDR3 is TGTGCCAGCAGTGACCCTGAGCAGTTCTTC. It specifies CASSDPEQFF. The whole variable domain, filled in from reference TRBV2 and TRBJ2-1, reads EPEVTQTPSHQVTQMGQEVILRCVPISNHLYFYWYRQILGQKVEFLVSFYNNEISEKSEIFDDQFSVERPDGSNFTLKIRSTKLEDSAMYFCASSDPEQFFGPGTRLTVL.

V gene TRBV5-1 combines with J gene TRBJ2-5, with 11 bases identical to TRBD2. CDR1 and CDR2 (germline): SGHRS, YFSETQ. The CDR3 totals 17 residues. Trimming took 4 bases from V and 2 from J; bases not matched to a gene: 10. The CDR3 is CASSLAGGSFEQETQYF. As DNA, the CDR3 is TGCGCCAGCAGCCTAGCGGGAGGATCGTTCGAACAAGAGACCCAGTACTTC.

V gene TRBV12-3 or TRBV12-4 combines with J gene TRBJ2-5; a weak D match, TRBD1 (6 bases). CDR3 length: 14 amino acids. Trimming removed 3 bases at V and 9 bases at J, with 17 bases between. CDR3 sequence (DNA): TGTGCCAGCAGTTTTCACCAGGGGCGTGAGGCCCAGTACTTC. The encoded protein is CASSFHQGREAQYF.

This clonotype was seen many times. This chain links TRBV15 with TRBJ2-5; 8 positions agree with TRBD1. This CDR3 comprises 16 residues. The V gene's germline CDR1 is LNHNV and CDR2 YYDKDF (reference sequence). V gave up 4 bases and J gave up 2 bases; unmatched junction bases: 9. The CDR3 loop is CATSTSDRVGQETQYF. The CDR3 nucleotides are TGTGCCACCAGCACCTCGGACAGGGTGGGACAAGAGACCCAGTACTTC.

The chain links TRBV5-1 to TRBJ2-2; 16 nucleotides align to TRBD2. CDR3 length: 17 amino acids. Germline V lookup: CDR1 SGHRS, CDR2 YFSETQ. The ends lost 3 bases at V and 4 bases at J; junction bases unmatched: 3. CDR3 protein: CASSSGLAGGSTGELFF. CDR3 sequence (DNA): TGCGCCAGCAGCTCGGGACTAGCGGGAGGGAGCACCGGGGAGCTGTTTTTT.

CDR3 loop: CSVGTGGFEQFF. DNA of the CDR3: TGCAGCGTTGGGACAGGGGGTTTTGAGCAGTTCTTC. The chain joins TRBV29-1 to TRBJ2-1; 10 bases are a match to TRBD1. Germline V gene sequence: CDR1 SQVTM, CDR2 ANQGSEA. The V gene end was trimmed by 4 bases and the J gene end by 9 bases; junction bases not matched to a gene: 3. This CDR3 is 12 amino acids long.

CDR3 in DNA: TGTGCCAGCTCAAGGACTGAAGAAGCTTTCTTT. Translating it yields CASSRTEEAFF. V and J are TRBV18 and TRBJ1-1; the D is unclear. The CDR3 has 11 residues. In germline, CDR1 is KGHSH, CDR2 LQKENI. Trimming removed 5 bases from V and 8 bases from J, with 9 bases in between.

V and J are TRBV20-1 and TRBJ2-3, with 7 bases aligning to TRBD1. V dropped 1 base and J dropped 7; count of bases not matched to a gene: 11. Germline assignment: CDR1 DFQATT and CDR2 SNEGSKA (reference sequence). This CDR3 is built from 15 residues. CDR3 nucleotides: TGCAGTGCTAGAGCCTGGGACAGCCCCCTGAATACGCAGTATTTT. This sequence encodes CSARAWDSPLNTQYF.

This chain links TRBV7-2 with TRBJ2-3, with 15 bases lining up with TRBD2. CDR3 length equals 17 residues. Germline V gene lookup returns CDR1 SGHTA and CDR2 FQGNSA. The J segment lost 6 bases and the V segment lost 1 base, leaving 5 bases of the junction unmatched. CDR3 loop: CASSLGTSGRAMDTQYF. Here the CDR3 DNA reads TGTGCCAGCAGCTTAGGGACTAGCGGGAGGGCCATGGATACGCAGTATTTT.

The chain uses TRBV2 and TRBJ2-5; no firm D call. The CDR3 extends over 13 amino acids. V lost 4 bases and J 2 bases, leaving 8 bases between the germline ends. Germline lookup yields CDR1 SNHLY and CDR2 FYNNEI. CDR3 amino acids: CASSVSVQETQYF. For the CDR3, the DNA is TGTGCCAGCAGTGTATCTGTTCAAGAGACCCAGTACTTC.

The sample holds a few counts of this clonotype. This chain uses TRBV12-3 or TRBV12-4 with TRBJ2-7; TRBD2 might be the D (6 bases). This CDR3 contains 17 residues. V was shortened by 5 bases and J by 2 bases, with 22 bases between the two germline ends. The CDR3 spells CASSVKTGTVIPYEQYF. The CDR3 nucleotides read TGTGCCAGCAGTGTTAAAACCGGGACTGTTATCCCCTACGAGCAGTACTTC.

This clonotype was found many times. The chain joins TRBV12-3 or TRBV12-4 to TRBJ2-7, with 10 bases fitting TRBD1. The CDR3 consists of 13 residues. Trimming cost V 6 bases and J 7 bases; bases outside gene matches: 6. For the CDR3, the DNA is TGTGCCAGCAGCCCCCGGGACAGGGGAGAGCAGTACTTC. This encodes CASSPRDRGEQYF.

This clonotype was seen repeatedly, ten times or more. The rearrangement joins TRBV12-3 or TRBV12-4 to TRBJ1-1; a weak D match, TRBD1 (6 bases). V was clipped by 6 bases and J by 7 bases, with 18 bases between them. This CDR3 contains 14 residues. CDR3 residues: CASRRISGDNEAFF. The CDR3 region has the DNA TGTGCCAGCAGGAGGATATCAGGGGATAATGAAGCTTTCTTT.

This clonotype showed up many times. This chain links TRBV12-3 or TRBV12-4 with TRBJ2-1; no reliable D call. V lost 7 bases and J 5 bases, leaving 9 bases between the germline ends. The CDR3 contains 12 residues. The CDR3: CASTPDHNEQFF. Here the CDR3 DNA reads TGTGCCAGCACCCCAGACCACAATGAGCAGTTCTTC.

The gene calls are TRBV6-8 and TRBJ2-7, with TRBD2 matching 13 bases. The CDR3 spans 15 residues. Germline V gene data show CDR1 as MNHGY and CDR2 as SAAAGT. The junction had 6 bases not matched to a gene; V was cut back by 6 bases and J by 4 bases. CDR3 in amino acids: CASRARTSGSYEQYF. CDR3 bases: TGTGCCAGCAGAGCCCGGACTAGCGGGAGTTACGAGCAGTACTTC.

The table lists this clonotype with many counts. V usage is TRBV5-4 and J usage is TRBJ2-7, with a possible D match to TRBD2 (5 bases). Trimming left V 1 base short and J 5 bases short, with 13 bases between. In germline, CDR1 is SGHNT, CDR2 YYREEE (reference sequence). There are 14 residues in the CDR3. The CDR3 coding sequence is TGTGCCAGCAGCTTGCAAGCGGCCGAGGACGAGCAGTACTTC. Its translation is CASSLQAAEDEQYF.

The chain is built from TRBV6-5 and TRBJ2-6; D remains unclear. The CDR3 loop spans 15 amino acids. The germline V and J ends were trimmed by 4 bases and 1 base, with 8 bases remaining between them. The V gene's germline CDR1 is MNHEY and CDR2 SVGAGI. CDR3 sequence (DNA): TGTGCCAGCAGTTGGCGGCAGTCTGGGGCCAACGTCCTGACTTTC. Its protein is CASSWRQSGANVLTF.